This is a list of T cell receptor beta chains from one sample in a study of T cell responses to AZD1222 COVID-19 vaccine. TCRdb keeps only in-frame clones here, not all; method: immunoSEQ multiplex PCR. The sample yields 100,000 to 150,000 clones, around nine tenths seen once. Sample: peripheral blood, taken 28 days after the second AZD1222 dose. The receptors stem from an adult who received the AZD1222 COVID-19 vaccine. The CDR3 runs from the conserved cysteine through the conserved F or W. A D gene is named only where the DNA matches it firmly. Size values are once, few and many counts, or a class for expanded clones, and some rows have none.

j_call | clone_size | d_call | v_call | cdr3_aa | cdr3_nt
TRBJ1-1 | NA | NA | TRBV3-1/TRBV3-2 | CASSRLGLGEAFF | TGTGCCAGCAGCCGCCTCGGACTGGGTGAAGCTTTCTTT
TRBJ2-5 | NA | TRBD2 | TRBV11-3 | CASSLGAGDETQYF | TGTGCCAGCAGCTTAGGAGCGGGAGATGAGACCCAGTACTTC
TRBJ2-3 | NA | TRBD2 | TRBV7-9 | CASISGLAGADTQYF | TGTGCCAGCATTTCGGGACTAGCGGGCGCAGATACGCAGTATTTT
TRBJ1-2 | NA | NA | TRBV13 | CASSLNGLLGDYGYTF | TGTGCCAGCAGCCTCAACGGTCTTTTAGGGGACTATGGCTACACCTTC
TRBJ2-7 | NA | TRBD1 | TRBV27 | CARRTGLNFGYEQYF | TGTGCCAGGAGGACAGGGCTAAACTTCGGCTACGAGCAGTACTTC
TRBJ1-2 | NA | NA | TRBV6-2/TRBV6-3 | CASSGPGLANYGYTF | TGTGCCAGCAGCGGTCCGGGACTAGCTAACTATGGCTACACCTTC
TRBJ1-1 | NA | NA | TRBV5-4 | CASNPGIEGTEAFF | TGTGCCAGCAATCCAGGGATAGAAGGCACTGAAGCTTTCTTT
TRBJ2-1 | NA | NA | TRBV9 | CASSVDPIAYNEQFF | TGTGCCAGCAGCGTCGACCCGATTGCTTACAATGAGCAGTTCTTC
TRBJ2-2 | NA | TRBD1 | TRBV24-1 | CATGQGLSTGELFF | TGTGCCACCGGACAGGGGCTATCCACCGGGGAGCTGTTTTTT
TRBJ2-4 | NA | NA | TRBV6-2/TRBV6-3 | CASSSPLAVRGAKNIQYF | TGTGCCAGCAGTTCACCTTTAGCGGTGCGGGGAGCCAAAAACATTCAGTACTTC
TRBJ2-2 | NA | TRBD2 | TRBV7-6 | CASRGTSGETGELFF | TGTGCCAGCAGAGGGACTAGCGGGGAGACCGGGGAGCTGTTTTTT
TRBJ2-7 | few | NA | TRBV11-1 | CASGSSYEQYF | TGTGCCAGCGGGAGCTCCTACGAGCAGTACTTC
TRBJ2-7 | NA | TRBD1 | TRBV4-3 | CASSQGITRDRGSYEQYF | TGCGCCAGCAGCCAAGGCATCACTCGGGACAGGGGATCCTACGAGCAGTACTTC
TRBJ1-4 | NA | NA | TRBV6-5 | CASSPGTANEKLFF | TGTGCCAGCAGCCCAGGGACGGCTAATGAAAAACTGTTTTTT
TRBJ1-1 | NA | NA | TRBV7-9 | CASSLYLTEAFF | TGTGCCAGCAGCTTATATTTGACTGAAGCTTTCTTT
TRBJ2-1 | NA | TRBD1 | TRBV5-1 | CASSLRQGSGNEQFF | TGCGCCAGCAGCTTGCGACAGGGTAGTGGCAATGAGCAGTTCTTC
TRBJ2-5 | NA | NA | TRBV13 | CASSLQGQETQYF | TGTGCCAGCAGCCTCCAGGGGCAAGAGACCCAGTACTTC
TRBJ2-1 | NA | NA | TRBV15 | CATTDREGKFF | TGTGCCACCACGGACAGGGAGGGAAAGTTCTTC
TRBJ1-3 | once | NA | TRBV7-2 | CASSLGGAAGNTIYF | TGTGCCAGCAGCTTAGGAGGGGCAGCAGGAAACACCATATATTTT
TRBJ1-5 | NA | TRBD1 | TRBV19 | CASRRQGATQPQHF | TGTGCCAGTAGGCGACAGGGGGCTACTCAGCCCCAGCATTTT
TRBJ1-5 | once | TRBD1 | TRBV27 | CASSSTGRYSNQPQHF | TGTGCCAGCAGTTCGACAGGGAGATATAGCAATCAGCCCCAGCATTTT
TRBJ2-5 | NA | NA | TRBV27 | CASSLVGGPRAQYF | TGTGCCAGCAGTCTTGTAGGGGGACCTCGGGCCCAGTACTTC
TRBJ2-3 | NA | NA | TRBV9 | CASSVGGTDTQYF | TGTGCCAGCAGCGTAGGGGGCACAGATACGCAGTATTTT